A single sample is the source of the 26 T cell receptor beta chains below, sequenced in a study of blood T cell repertoires in COVID-19. Assay: immunoSEQ multiplex PCR; the TCRdb copy retains only in-frame clones and omits some. The sample holds 220,000 or so clones; roughly 84% are singletons and the top ten take about 20%. The sequenced sample was peripheral blood. The receptors were sampled from a man between 25 and 39 years old with active or convalescent COVID-19.

The chain carries TRBV5-4 and TRBJ1-2, with a possible D match to TRBD1 (6 bases). Germline lookup yields CDR1 SGHNT and CDR2 YYREEE (reference sequence). The CDR3 is 13 residues long. The V end lost 4 bases, the J end lost 4 bases, and 11 bases lay between the germline ends. Here the CDR3 DNA reads TGTGCCAGCAGCCCAGGGGTTGTCTATGGCTACACCTTC. It yields the protein CASSPGVVYGYTF.

The chain recombines TRBV7-9 with TRBJ2-7, with 8 nucleotides matching TRBD1. Losses at the gene ends were 5 bases for V and 6 bases for J; bases not matched to a gene: 6. Germline V CDR1 and CDR2: SEHNR, FQNEAQ (reference sequence). The CDR3 contains 13 residues. In nucleotides, the CDR3 is TGTGCCAGCAGCCAAAGCGGACAGGGCGAGCAGTACTTC. This encodes CASSQSGQGEQYF.

The J gene is TRBJ1-5, the V gene TRBV15, with TRBD1 matching 7 bases. With V trimmed by 1 base and J by 3 bases, 3 bases remained unmatched. The CDR3 sequence is 15 residues long. The V gene's germline CDR1 is LNHNV and CDR2 YYDKDF (reference sequence). CDR3: CATSRGDRDNQPQHF. For the CDR3, the DNA is TGTGCCACCAGCAGAGGGGACAGAGACAATCAGCCCCAGCATTTT.

In DNA form, the CDR3 reads TGTGCCAGCAGCTCAAAGCGGGCTAGCGGGAACCACGAGCAGTACTTC. Translation: CASSSKRASGNHEQYF. The chain joins TRBV7-9 to TRBJ2-7, with 9 bases aligning to TRBD2. Per germline, CDR1 SEHNR and CDR2 FQNEAQ (reference sequence). The junction had 12 bases not matched to a gene; V was cut back by 4 bases and J by 5 bases. There are 16 residues in the CDR3.

This chain joins TRBV7-8 and TRBJ2-7; 10 bases line up with TRBD2. Germline-derived CDR1 and CDR2 are SGHVS and FQNEAQ. The CDR3 sequence is 16 residues long. The V gene end was trimmed by 5 bases and the J gene end by 1 base; junction bases not matched to a gene: 8. CDR3 sequence reads: CASSGGSSGGSYEQYF. CDR3 DNA sequence: TGTGCCAGCAGCGGAGGGTCTAGCGGGGGTTCCTACGAGCAGTACTTC.

The chain has TRBV2 and TRBJ2-3; the match to TRBD2 covers 9 bases. Germline V gives CDR1 SNHLY, CDR2 FYNNEI. This CDR3 region has 12 residues. The V and J ends lost 11 bases and 4 bases, in that order; junction bases with no gene match: 4. This chain's CDR3 is CARRGGADTQYF. DNA for the CDR3: TGTGCCCGGCGGGGGGGGGCAGATACGCAGTATTTT.

The chain employs TRBV23-1 and TRBJ2-1; D ambiguous. TRBV23-1 falls under the ORF class, with uncertain function. V lost 8 bases and J 3 bases, leaving 11 bases between the germline ends. The CDR3 sequence is 13 residues long. The CDR3 DNA follows: TGCGCCAGCCTCCCGAGGAACTACAATGAGCAGTTCTTC. The encoded protein is CASLPRNYNEQFF.

The chain recombines TRBV2 with TRBJ1-4; D is perhaps TRBD1 (6 bases). Trimming removed 5 bases at V and 5 bases at J, with 9 bases between. Germline V gene data show CDR1 as SNHLY and CDR2 as FYNNEI. The CDR3 sequence is 13 residues long. The CDR3 spells CASSNRVNEKLFF. The CDR3 DNA sequence: TGTGCCAGCAGTAACAGGGTCAATGAAAAACTGTTTTTT.

V and J are TRBV9 and TRBJ1-3; 9 bases are shared with TRBD1. Germline loops: CDR1 SGDLS, CDR2 YYNGEE. Trimming took 2 bases from V and 3 from J; bases not matched to a gene: 9. This CDR3 comprises 17 residues. The CDR3 sequence: CASSVGLQGADGNTIYF. The CDR3 DNA is TGTGCCAGCAGCGTGGGCTTACAGGGGGCTGATGGAAACACCATATATTTT.

V and J are TRBV4-1 and TRBJ2-7; the match to TRBD1 covers 8 bases. Germline lookup yields CDR1 MGHRA and CDR2 YSYEKL. This CDR3 has 16 residues. V gave up 0 bases and J gave up 2 bases; unmatched junction bases: 6. The DNA for the CDR3 is TGCGCCAGCAGCCAAGAAGACAGGGGAATAACCTACGAGCAGTACTTC. Translated, it gives CASSQEDRGITYEQYF.

The rearrangement joins TRBV24-1 to TRBJ1-2; D unresolved. The CDR3 loop spans 14 amino acids. Per the germline V gene, CDR1 is KGHDR and CDR2 is SFDVKD. V lost 0 bases and J lost 0, with 4 bases in between. The CDR3 loop reads CATSDLETNYGYTF. CDR3 nucleotides: TGTGCCACCAGTGATTTGGAGACTAACTATGGCTACACCTTC.

The chain joins TRBV6-5 to TRBJ2-7; the D gene is possibly TRBD1 (6 bases). Deletions cut 6 bases from V and 4 bases from J, with 19 bases between. Germline V gene sequence: CDR1 MNHEY, CDR2 SVGAGI. This CDR3 contains 15 residues. In nucleotides, the CDR3 is TGTGCCAGCAGGCTTACGGACAGCCTGGGGTACGAGCAGTACTTC. Residues: CASRLTDSLGYEQYF.

V usage is TRBV10-3 and J usage is TRBJ2-1; D possibly corresponds to TRBD2 (6 bases). This CDR3 contains 12 residues. V lost 11 bases to trimming and J lost 6 bases, with 14 bases between them. Germline CDR1 ENHRY, CDR2 SYGVKD. CDR3 coding DNA: TGTGCCGCGGGACGAGGGGCCAATGAGCAGTTCTTC. As protein: CAAGRGANEQFF.

In DNA, the CDR3 is TGTGCCAGCAGCCATCAGACGGGGGAGCAGTACTTC. Amino acid sequence: CASSHQTGEQYF. The chain is built from TRBV7-9 and TRBJ2-7, with a weak D call TRBD2 (5 bases). The CDR3 has 12 amino acids. Germline assignment: CDR1 SEHNR and CDR2 FQNEAQ (reference sequence). Trimming stripped 5 bases from V and 7 bases from J, with 12 bases between.

This chain joins TRBV27 and TRBJ1-6; maybe TRBD1 (5 bases). The V gene's germline CDR1 is MNHEY and CDR2 SMNVEV (reference sequence). CDR3 size: 14 residues. Trimming left V 4 bases short and J 10 bases short, with 14 bases between. CDR3 coding DNA: TGTGCCAGCAGTTCAAGGGGCCCTGTGTCACCCCTCCACTTT. Its protein product is CASSSRGPVSPLHF.

This chain links TRBV5-1 with TRBJ1-2, with TRBD1 as a possible D gene (6 bases). CDR3 size: 17 residues. V lost 0 bases to trimming and J lost 0 bases, with 15 bases between them. Germline CDR1 reads SGHRS; CDR2 reads YFSETQ. The CDR3 is CASSLGTGWEANYGYTF. For the CDR3, the DNA is TGCGCCAGCAGCTTGGGAACAGGGTGGGAAGCTAACTATGGCTACACCTTC. The full variable domain, in which reference TRBV5-1 and TRBJ1-2 provide the parts outside the CDR3, is KAGVTQTPRYLIKTRGQQVTLSCSPISGHRSVSWYQQTPGQGLQFLFEYFSETQRNKGNFPGRFSGRQFSNSRSEMNVSTLELGDSALYLCASSLGTGWEANYGYTFGSGTRLTVV.

The gene calls are TRBV19 and TRBJ2-5, with 12 bases aligning to TRBD2. In germline, CDR1 is LNHDA, CDR2 SQIVND (reference sequence). Trimming cost V 5 bases and J 1 base; bases outside gene matches: 5. This CDR3 region has 16 residues. CDR3 DNA sequence: TGTGCCAGTAGTGACGCACTAGCGGGGGGCCAAGAGACCCAGTACTTC. The encoded protein is CASSDALAGGQETQYF.

The V gene is TRBV5-5, the J gene TRBJ1-4, with D maybe TRBD1 (5 bases). V was trimmed by 5 bases and J by 6 bases, leaving 14 bases between them. This CDR3 is 14 amino acids long. From germline, CDR1 is SGHKS and CDR2 YYEKEE (reference sequence). CDR3 protein: CASRSAGGYEKLFF. As DNA, the CDR3 is TGTGCCAGCAGATCGGCGGGGGGATATGAAAAACTGTTTTTT.

The chain employs TRBV9 and TRBJ2-1; D is possibly TRBD1 (5 bases). The germline V gene encodes CDR1 SGDLS and CDR2 YYNGEE. The CDR3 is 15 residues long. The germline V and J ends were trimmed by 6 bases and 2 bases, with 15 bases remaining between them. The CDR3 nucleotides read TGTGCCAGCAACCTTACAGGCGGTACCTACAATGAGCAGTTCTTC. Amino acid sequence: CASNLTGGTYNEQFF.

The chain recombines TRBV14 with TRBJ1-2; TRBD1 aligns across 11 bases. The CDR3 has 14 amino acids. J was trimmed by 8 bases and V by 5 bases; bases with no gene match: 7. The germline V gene has CDR1 SGHDN and CDR2 FVKESK. CDR3 DNA: TGTGCCAGCAGCTCCAGGACAGGGGGCGAAGGCTACACCTTC. This codes for CASSSRTGGEGYTF.

Written as DNA, the CDR3 is TGTGCCAGCAGTGCACTAGAAGAGGGAGCCACTTTAACTGAGACCCAGTACTTC. Its translation: CASSALEEGATLTETQYF. This sequence joins TRBV6-1 and TRBJ2-5; D possibly corresponds to TRBD2 (5 bases). Germline-derived CDR1 and CDR2 are MNHNS and SASEGT. There are 18 residues in the CDR3. Trimming pared 4 bases from V and 5 bases from J, leaving 26 bases between.

The genes are TRBV28 and TRBJ1-2, with no clear D. The CDR3 is 15 residues long. Trimming stripped 4 bases from V and 2 bases from J, with 14 bases between. CDR1 is MDHEN and CDR2 is SYDVKM in the germline V gene. Here the CDR3 DNA reads TGTGCCAGCAGTTCGCCGGAGACGGCAAACTATGGCTACACCTTC. This codes for CASSSPETANYGYTF.

The chain joins TRBV2 to TRBJ1-1, with D tentatively TRBD1 (5 bases). V was trimmed by 6 bases and J by 5 bases, leaving 13 bases between them. This CDR3 is 13 amino acids long. Germline lookup yields CDR1 SNHLY and CDR2 FYNNEI. The CDR3 coding sequence is TGTGCCAGCAGATCGACAGCAATGACTGAAGCTTTCTTT. Protein: CASRSTAMTEAFF.

The chain uses TRBV7-2 and TRBJ2-3, with D hard to call. Trimming shortened V by 3 bases and J by 6 bases, and 4 bases separated the two germline ends. This CDR3 comprises 11 residues. Looked up from germline, CDR1 is SGHTA and CDR2 is FQGNSA. CDR3 sequence (DNA): TGTGCCAGCAGCTTGTCGGATACGCAGTATTTT. Amino acids: CASSLSDTQYF.

The J gene is TRBJ2-1, the V gene TRBV27; the D gene is possibly TRBD1 (5 bases). The V end lost 1 base, the J end lost 2 bases, and 12 bases lay between the germline ends. This CDR3 has 16 residues. CDR1 is MNHEY, CDR2 SMNVEV, per germline (reference sequence). The CDR3 nucleotides read TGTGCCAGCAGTTTATTACAGGCATACACCTACAATGAGCAGTTCTTC. It encodes CASSLLQAYTYNEQFF.

This sequence joins TRBV28 and TRBJ1-1, with D possibly TRBD1 on 5 matching bases. This CDR3 has 12 residues. The germline V and J ends were trimmed by 6 bases and 3 bases, with 8 bases remaining between them. Germline CDR1 and CDR2: MDHEN and SYDVKM. Here the CDR3 reads CASRLQDTEAFF. The CDR3 DNA follows: TGTGCCAGCAGGCTACAGGACACTGAAGCTTTCTTT. Together with reference TRBV28 and TRBJ1-1, the CDR3 gives the full variable domain: DVKVTQSSRYLVKRTGEKVFLECVQDMDHENMFWYRQDPGLGLRLIYFSYDVKMKEKGDIPEGYSVSREKKERFSLILESASTNQTSMYLCASRLQDTEAFFGQGTRLTVV.